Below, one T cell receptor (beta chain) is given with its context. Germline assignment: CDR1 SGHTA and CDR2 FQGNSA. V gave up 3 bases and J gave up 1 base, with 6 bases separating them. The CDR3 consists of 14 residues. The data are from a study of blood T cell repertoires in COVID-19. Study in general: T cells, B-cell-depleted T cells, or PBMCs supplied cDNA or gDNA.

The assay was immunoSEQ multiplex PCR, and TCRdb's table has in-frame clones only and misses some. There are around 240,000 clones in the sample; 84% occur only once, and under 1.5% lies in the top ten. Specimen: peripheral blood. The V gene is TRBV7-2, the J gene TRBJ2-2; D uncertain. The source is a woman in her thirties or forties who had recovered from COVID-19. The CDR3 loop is CASSFYRNTGELFF. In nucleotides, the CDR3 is TGTGCCAGCAGCTTCTACAGGAACACCGGGGAGCTGTTTTTT.